This paragraph covers one T cell receptor (beta chain) sequence. This entry belongs to a study of patients and donors after allogeneic stem cell transplantation. CDR3 length: 17 amino acids. Germline-derived CDR1 and CDR2 are LGHNA and YSLEER. With 1 base clipped from V and 0 bases from J, the junction kept 1 base outside the gene matches. TCRdb re-called the RT-PCR reads with MiXCR, one entry per CDR3 protein. This sample yields some 880,000 distinct CDR3 sequences, of which more than 15% are seen a single time; approximately 5.9% belongs to the top ten. What was sequenced was blood, either unsorted or a sorted T cell fraction (not recorded which). This receptor was obtained from a human donor who was either an allogeneic HSCT recipient or a stem cell or donor lymphocyte infusion donor (not recorded which). It is not recorded whose cells these are; they may come from a transplant donor. The chain combines TRBV4-3 with TRBJ2-2; 11 bases are a match to TRBD2. The CDR3 is CASSQAGLAANTGELFF. The CDR3 region has the DNA TGCGCCAGCAGCCAAGCGGGACTAGCGGCGAACACCGGGGAGCTGTTTTTT.